The T cell receptor (beta chain) described here comes from a study of control samples from healthy donors and cancer patients. Repertoires were generated with immunoSEQ multiplex PCR, while TCRdb's copy carries only in-frame clones and drops some. The data show 100,000 to 150,000 clones, roughly 90% seen once. The germline V and J ends were trimmed by 6 bases and 7 bases, with 10 bases remaining between them. Germline-derived CDR1 and CDR2 are MGHDK and SYGVNS. The CDR3 runs to 12 residues. In its sample, this clone was seen once. The TCR was taken from a man between 50 and 59 years old with head and neck cancer. The chain couples TRBV25-1 to TRBJ2-1; D may correspond to TRBD1 or TRBD2 (5 bases each). Source material: PBMCs. The CDR3 region is CASSLWGNEQFF. The DNA of the CDR3 is TGTGCCAGCAGCCTCTGGGGGAATGAGCAGTTCTTC.